Listed below are T cell receptor beta chains from one sample, sequenced in a study of regulatory T cells in long-lasting Graves disease. TCRdb analysed the multiplex PCR reads with MiXCR anew, one entry per CDR3 protein. In the table there are roughly 610,000 distinct CDR3 sequences, about 16% of which are singletons. The sample was also linked to a second study, of T cells in Graves' hyperthyroidism and ophthalmopathy.

The sample was peripheral blood mononuclear cells (PBMCs), taken at new diagnosis, from a patient treated with antithyroid drugs. The receptor set was obtained from a woman in her 30s with Graves disease. CDR3s include the opening cysteine and the closing phenylalanine or tryptophan. D genes are given only for firm matches. Expanded clones get a size class; other rows say once, few or many, or leave the size out.

j_call	v_call	d_call	cdr3_length	clone_size	cdr3_nt	cdr3_aa
TRBJ2-3	TRBV7-8	.	11	many	TGTGCCAGCACCTCCTCAGATACGCAGTATTTT	CASTSSDTQYF
TRBJ2-7	TRBV27	.	14	many	TGTGCCAGCAGTCCCTCGACAAGTGCCTACGAGCAGTACTTC	CASSPSTSAYEQYF
TRBJ1-1	TRBV5-1	.	14	many	TGCGCCAGCAGCATACCGGGAAGTAACACTGAAGCTTTCTTT	CASSIPGSNTEAFF
TRBJ1-6	TRBV6-1	.	15	few	TGTGCCAGCAGCCCCTCGGGACGGGGAAATTCACCCCTCCACTTT	CASSPSGRGNSPLHF
TRBJ1-3	TRBV20-1	.	15	.	TGCAGTGCTAGAGATCCAAAGGCAGCTGGAAACACCATATATTTT	CSARDPKAAGNTIYF
TRBJ1-1	TRBV3-1	.	11	many	TGTGCCAGCAGCCAAGCCGGTGAAGCTTTCTTT	CASSQAGEAFF
TRBJ2-5	TRBV2	.	14	many	TGTGCCAGCAGTGTCAGGGGGGGAGCGGAGACCCAGTACTTC	CASSVRGGAETQYF
TRBJ2-4	TRBV28	.	19	.	TGTGCCAGCAGTTTACCAGAGTCAGGACAAATCATTTACAAAAACATTCAGTACTTC	CASSLPESGQIIYKNIQYF
TRBJ1-5	TRBV30	.	15	few	TGTGCCTGGAGTGCCGGCGGGGGGAGCAATCAGCCCCAGCATTTT	CAWSAGGGSNQPQHF
TRBJ2-7	TRBV11-2	.	14	many	TGTGCCAGCAGCCCGGGGAATAGCTTTTACGAGCAGTACTTC	CASSPGNSFYEQYF
TRBJ1-1	TRBV5-1	.	15	many	TGCGCCAGCAGCTTGTCCACGTCTATGAACACTGAAGCTTTCTTT	CASSLSTSMNTEAFF
TRBJ1-1	TRBV11-2	.	13	.	TGTGCCAGCAGCCCCACCTGGGGGACTGAAGCTTTCTTT	CASSPTWGTEAFF
TRBJ1-5	TRBV12-3/TRBV12-4	TRBD1	16	many	TGTGCCAGCAGTCTCCGGACAGGGGCTTTAAATCAGCCCCAGCATTTT	CASSLRTGALNQPQHF
TRBJ2-7	TRBV20-1	TRBD1	17	many	TGCAGTGCGGGCGCCCTTAGTCGGGACAGGGCAAGATACGAGCAGTACTTC	CSAGALSRDRARYEQYF
TRBJ2-7	TRBV28	.	13	many	TGTGCCAGCAGGGGGGCAGGGCCCTACGAGCAGTACTTC	CASRGAGPYEQYF
TRBJ1-2	TRBV19	TRBD1	14	many	TGTGCCAGTAACGACGGGACAGCCAACTATGGCTACACCTTC	CASNDGTANYGYTF
TRBJ2-1	TRBV12-3/TRBV12-4	.	15	few	TGTGCCAGCAGTTTACGACTCTCCTCCTACAATGAGCAGTTCTTC	CASSLRLSSYNEQFF
TRBJ2-3	TRBV5-1	.	15	few	TGCGCCAGCAGCTTGTGGGGCAGGGATGCAGATACGCAGTATTTT	CASSLWGRDADTQYF
TRBJ1-4	TRBV2	.	15	many	TGTGCCAGCAGTGAGTCGGGGGTCTATAATGAAAAACTGTTTTTT	CASSESGVYNEKLFF
TRBJ2-1	TRBV11-2	.	13	few	TGTGCCAGCAGCCGTGAACCATACCTCGAGCAGTTCTTC	CASSREPYLEQFF
TRBJ2-1	TRBV27	TRBD2	20	many	TGTGCCAGCAGAGCAATGGGCCTAGCGGGAGGGGAACTAACACACAATGAGCAGTTCTTC	CASRAMGLAGGELTHNEQFF
TRBJ1-1	TRBV4-2	TRBD1	15	.	TGTGCCAGCAGCCAAGATGTATGGCAGGGGGCTGAAGCTTTCTTT	CASSQDVWQGAEAFF
TRBJ2-5	TRBV10-3	TRBD1	15	many	TGTGCCATCAGCCGATCAGGGACAGGGCGGGAGACCCAGTACTTC	CAISRSGTGRETQYF
TRBJ1-1	TRBV9	.	15	.	TGTGCCAGCAGCGTGGGCCAGGGGATGAACACTGAAGCTTTCTTT	CASSVGQGMNTEAFF
TRBJ2-7	TRBV11-2	.	19	few	TGTGCCAGCAGCGGCAGGGGGAGGCAGTTGGATCCCCCCTCCTACGAGCAGTACTTC	CASSGRGRQLDPPSYEQYF
TRBJ2-1	TRBV7-6	.	13	many	TGTGCCAGCAGCTTTCTCCCCCACAATGAGCAGTTCTTC	CASSFLPHNEQFF
TRBJ2-7	TRBV9	.	15	.	TGTGCCAGCAGCGTAGACGATTGGGGAAACTACGAGCAGTACTTC	CASSVDDWGNYEQYF
TRBJ2-7	TRBV7-2	.	17	many	TGTGCCAGCAGCCGAGGCTCGGGCAGGGAGACGCGAGACCACTGGGACTTC	CASSRGSGRETRDHWDF
TRBJ1-1	TRBV19	.	14	few	TGTGCCAGTAGTGTGACAGGCCAGAACACTGAAGCTTTCTTT	CASSVTGQNTEAFF
TRBJ1-3	TRBV20-1	TRBD1	17	.	TGCAGTGCTTCCCCTCCTCTCCAGGGGGCTATTGGAAACACCATATATTTT	CSASPPLQGAIGNTIYF
TRBJ1-4	TRBV14	TRBD1	14	.	TGTGCCAGCAGCCTCGGACAGGTCGGGGAAAAACTGTTTTTT	CASSLGQVGEKLFF
TRBJ2-3	TRBV12-3/TRBV12-4	TRBD2	16	.	TGTGCCAGCAGTTTAGGCGCGGGAGGGGGGTCAGATACGCAGTATTTT	CASSLGAGGGSDTQYF
TRBJ2-4	TRBV3-1	.	17	few	TGTGCCAGCAGCCCACAGCTAGAGTTACTAGCCAAAAACATTCAGTACTTC	CASSPQLELLAKNIQYF
TRBJ2-1	TRBV3-1	.	14	.	TGTGCCAGCAGCCAAGGCCCTAATTACAATGAGCAGTTCTTC	CASSQGPNYNEQFF
TRBJ1-1	TRBV6-1	.	16	many	TGTGCCAGCAGTGAAAACCCCGTGGGGCAGCGCATAGAAGCTTTCTTT	CASSENPVGQRIEAFF
TRBJ1-5	TRBV7-9	.	14	.	TGTGCCAGCAGCTCGGACCTCCCCAATCAGCCCCAGCATTTT	CASSSDLPNQPQHF
TRBJ2-3	TRBV12-3/TRBV12-4	.	15	many	TGTGCCAGCAGTTCTACGGGACACCCTAGGGATACGCAGTATTTT	CASSSTGHPRDTQYF
TRBJ2-2	TRBV7-9	.	12	few	TGTGCCACCCGAGGCGACACCGGGGAGCTGTTTTTT	CATRGDTGELFF
TRBJ1-1	TRBV12-3/TRBV12-4	.	13	many	TGTGCCAGCAGTTTGCAGGATAACACTGAAGCTTTCTTT	CASSLQDNTEAFF
TRBJ2-3	TRBV24-1	.	14	many	TGTGCCACCAGTGATTTGACTAGCACAGATACGCAGTATTTT	CATSDLTSTDTQYF
TRBJ2-1	TRBV18	TRBD2	15	many	TGTGCCAGCTCGCGAAGGACTAGCTCCTACAATGAGCAGTTCTTC	CASSRRTSSYNEQFF
TRBJ1-1	TRBV6-2/TRBV6-3	TRBD1	13	many	TGTGCCAGCAGTGAACAGGGGCGTACTGAAGCTTTCTTT	CASSEQGRTEAFF
TRBJ2-7	TRBV13	TRBD2	16	.	TGTGCCAGCAGCCGAGCTACGGGACTAGCGGTCTACGAGCAGTACTTC	CASSRATGLAVYEQYF
TRBJ2-7	TRBV2	.	15	many	TGTGCCAGCAGTGCAGGGCTTTCACCCAGCGTCGTGCAGTACTTC	CASSAGLSPSVVQYF
TRBJ2-3	TRBV28	.	12	many	TGTGCCAGCAGTTTACAACGAGGGTTGCAGTATTTT	CASSLQRGLQYF
TRBJ2-5	TRBV30	.	13	few	TGTGCCTTGACGACCGGGCCGAAAGAGACCCAGTACTTC	CALTTGPKETQYF
TRBJ1-5	TRBV20-1	TRBD1	18	.	TGCAGTGCTAGAGATTTTTCGGGACAGCCCTATAGCAATCAGCCCCAGCATTTT	CSARDFSGQPYSNQPQHF
TRBJ2-1	TRBV6-1	.	16	many	TGTGCCAGTTACCCCCTGGGGGCGGGCCATTACAATGAGCAGTTCTTC	CASYPLGAGHYNEQFF
TRBJ2-7	TRBV5-1	TRBD2	14	many	TGCGCCAGCCGGAGGGGACTAGCCCAAGGGGAGCAGTACTTC	CASRRGLAQGEQYF
TRBJ2-3	TRBV4-1	.	15	few	TGCGCCAGCAGCCAAGATGGCAGGGACACAGATACGCAGTATTTT	CASSQDGRDTDTQYF
TRBJ2-2	TRBV29-1	.	15	.	TGCAGCGCGAGGGGAGGCGGGACTGGAGCAGGGGAGCTGTTTTTT	CSARGGGTGAGELFF
TRBJ2-7	TRBV12-3/TRBV12-4	.	13	.	TGTGCCAGCAGTACAAGCTGCTCCTACGAGCAGTACTTC	CASSTSCSYEQYF
TRBJ1-4	TRBV19	.	13	.	TGTGCCAGTAGTACATATATTGAATCGAAACTGTTTTTT	CASSTYIESKLFF
TRBJ2-7	TRBV6-1	.	18	many	TGTGCCAGCAGTGCTAAGGGGTTTTCTTGGGGGGAAGTCTACGAGCAGTACTTC	CASSAKGFSWGEVYEQYF
TRBJ2-7	TRBV5-1	TRBD2	15	many	TGCGCCAGCAGGATCACTAGCGGGAGTTCCTACGAGCAGTACTTC	CASRITSGSSYEQYF
TRBJ2-3	TRBV28	.	15	many	TGTGCCAGCAGTCTCAAAACAGGGTACACAGATACGCAGTATTTT	CASSLKTGYTDTQYF
TRBJ1-2	TRBV19	.	12	few	TGTGCCAGTACCCAGAATAACTATGGCTACACCTTC	CASTQNNYGYTF
TRBJ2-7	TRBV30	TRBD1	12	few	TGTGCCTGGGACAGGGGGCCCTACGAGCAGTACTTC	CAWDRGPYEQYF
TRBJ1-2	TRBV15	TRBD1	15	many	TGTGCCATCCTAGGGGGGACAGGGCTAAACTATGGCTACACCTTC	CAILGGTGLNYGYTF
TRBJ2-7	TRBV28	TRBD1	14	many	TGTGCCAGCAGCCGGGACAGCACCGCCTACGAGCAGTACTTC	CASSRDSTAYEQYF